This T cell receptor beta chain was captured by sequencing in a study of shared clonotypes between healthy human individuals. Study at large: In total, the donors were two women and a few men aged 18 to 49. Study-wide results and limits: Naive CD4 clonotypes overlapped across several donors at 4.5% to 5.5%.

In replicate PCRs of sorted subsets, about 200 ng DNA, about 29,000 T cell genomes, was used. TCRdb keeps only in-frame clones here, not all; method: immunoSEQ multiplex PCR. The data hold about 2,100,000 clones, with more than 85% observed a single time. A word on this clone: Its cognate antigen is unknown.

The CDR3 totals 14 residues. The germline V gene has CDR1 LGHNA and CDR2 YSLEER. V was pared by 4 bases and J by 2 bases, with 12 bases between. The naive CD8 fraction comprised CD45RO-negative cells positively selected for CCR7 and excluded terminally differentiated effector memory CD45RA+ cells. The V and J genes are TRBV4-3 and TRBJ2-7, with D perhaps being TRBD1 or TRBD2 (5 bases each). This sequence originates from a man aged 18 to 30 in good health. Some clones in this sample may be carry-over from other donors' samples. The sample was naive CD8+ T cells from PBMCs. The CDR3 DNA is TGCGCCAGCAGCCCGGGGACGGCCACCTACGAGCAGTACTTC. It specifies CASSPGTATYEQYF.